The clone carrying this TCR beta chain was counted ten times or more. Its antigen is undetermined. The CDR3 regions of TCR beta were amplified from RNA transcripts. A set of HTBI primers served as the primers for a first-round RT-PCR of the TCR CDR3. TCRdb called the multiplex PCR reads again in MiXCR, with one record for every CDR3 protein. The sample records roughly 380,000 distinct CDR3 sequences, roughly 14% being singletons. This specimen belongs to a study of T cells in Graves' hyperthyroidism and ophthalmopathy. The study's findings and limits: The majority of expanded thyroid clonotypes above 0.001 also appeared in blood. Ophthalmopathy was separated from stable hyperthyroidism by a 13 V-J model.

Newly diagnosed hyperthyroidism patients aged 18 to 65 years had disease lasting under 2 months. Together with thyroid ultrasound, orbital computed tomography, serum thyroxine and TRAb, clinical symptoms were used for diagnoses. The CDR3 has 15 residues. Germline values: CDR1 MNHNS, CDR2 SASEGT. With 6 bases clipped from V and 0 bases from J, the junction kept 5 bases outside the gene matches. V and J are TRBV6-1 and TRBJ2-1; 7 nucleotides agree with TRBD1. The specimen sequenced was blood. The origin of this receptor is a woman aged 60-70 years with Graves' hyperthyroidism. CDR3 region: CASRLGTASYNEQFF. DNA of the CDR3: TGTGCCAGCAGACTTGGGACAGCCTCCTACAATGAGCAGTTCTTC.